Each of the 24 T cell receptor beta chains below was sequenced from the same sample in a study of T-cell reconstitution after alpha-beta-depleted transplantation in children. Library preparation (for TCRbeta) was performed with unique molecular identifiers. TCRdb re-called the PCR reads with MiXCR, one entry per CDR3 protein. Of roughly 340,000 distinct CDR3 sequences in the sample, about a sixth were seen once. The sample here was PBMCs, mostly from graft donor cells, taken 360 days after TCRalphabeta/CD19-depleted stem cell transplant. The receptors stem from a male patient aged 2 to 9 who had a stem cell transplant for acute lymphoblastic leukemia, so the T cells may come from the graft donor.

This clonotype was counted between two and nine times. The chain couples TRBV5-1 to TRBJ2-5; 10 nucleotides agree with TRBD2. CDR3 length: 15 residues. Unmatched junction bases numbered 10, after V lost 6 bases and J lost 5 bases. The germline V gene encodes CDR1 SGHRS and CDR2 YFSETQ. This CDR3 reads CASNVGGLAVETQYF. The CDR3 DNA is TGCGCCAGCAACGTGGGAGGACTAGCGGTGGAGACCCAGTACTTC.

V is TRBV7-9 and J is TRBJ2-1; D may be TRBD2 (6 bases). Per germline, CDR1 SEHNR and CDR2 FQNEAQ (reference sequence). The V gene lost 6 bases and the J gene lost 3 bases, with 21 bases spanning the gap. The CDR3 runs to 17 residues. CDR3 residues: CASRGGVGRSGYNEQFF. The CDR3 region has the DNA TGTGCCAGCAGGGGGGGAGTTGGAAGGAGCGGCTACAATGAGCAGTTCTTC.

This chain uses TRBV5-6 with TRBJ2-7; D unclear. Germline loops: CDR1 SGHDT, CDR2 YYEEEE. The CDR3 sequence is 12 residues long. Trimming took off 4 bases at V and 6 bases at J, with 11 bases between the two ends. The chain's CDR3 is CASSTNSGEQYF. CDR3 bases: TGTGCCAGCAGCACCAACAGTGGCGAGCAGTACTTC.

This clonotype showed up just a few times. The J gene is TRBJ1-3, the V gene TRBV28, with 7 bases aligning to TRBD1. The CDR3 runs to 15 residues. The ends lost 5 bases at V and 4 bases at J; junction bases unmatched: 8. Germline V gives CDR1 MDHEN, CDR2 SYDVKM. CDR3 in amino acids: CASSLGQFLGNTIYF. In DNA, the CDR3 is TGTGCCAGCAGTCTGGGACAGTTCCTCGGAAACACCATATATTTT.

J is TRBJ2-5 and V is TRBV10-3, with TRBD2 matching 13 bases. This CDR3 has 17 residues. Looked up from germline, CDR1 is ENHRY and CDR2 is SYGVKD. Trimming at V came to 3 bases and at J to 3 bases, leaving 7 bases not matched to a gene. The CDR3 DNA sequence: TGTGCCATCAGTGATACTAGGGGGACTAGCGGGAAAGAGACCCAGTACTTC. This sequence encodes CAISDTRGTSGKETQYF.

The V and J genes are TRBV4-3 and TRBJ2-6, with a possible D match to TRBD2 (5 bases). CDR1 is LGHNA and CDR2 is YSLEER in the germline V gene. The CDR3 runs 16 residues. V was shortened by 2 bases and J by 0 bases, with 8 bases between the two germline ends. The CDR3 loop is CASSQWESSGANVLTF. DNA for the CDR3: TGCGCCAGCAGCCAATGGGAGAGCTCTGGGGCCAACGTCCTGACTTTC.

This clonotype appeared many times. The chain has TRBV6-4 and TRBJ1-3; D may be TRBD1 (6 bases). Germline V gives CDR1 MRHNA, CDR2 SNTAGT. This CDR3 has 14 amino acids. V lost 6 bases and J 0 bases, leaving 9 bases between the germline ends. The CDR3 here is CASSGQSSGNTIYF. The CDR3 region has the DNA TGTGCCAGCAGCGGACAGAGCTCTGGAAACACCATATATTTT.

This clonotype was detected ten times or more. The chain has TRBV11-2 and TRBJ2-5; possibly TRBD2 for D (5 bases). This CDR3 region has 13 residues. Germline V gene sequence: CDR1 SGHAT, CDR2 FQNNGV. V was pared by 3 bases and J by 5 bases, with 10 bases between. This chain's CDR3 is CASSFSSRETQYF. CDR3 DNA sequence: TGTGCCAGCAGCTTTTCTAGCCGGGAGACCCAGTACTTC. Looking up the rest from reference TRBV11-2 and TRBJ2-5 gives the full variable domain: EAGVAQSPRYKIIEKRQSVAFWCNPISGHATLYWYQQILGQGPKLLIQFQNNGVVDDSQLPKDRFSAERLKGVDSTLKIQPAKLEDSAVYLCASSFSSRETQYFGPGTRLLVL.

The chain links TRBV5-4 to TRBJ1-1; D is uncertain. Per germline, CDR1 SGHNT and CDR2 YYREEE (reference sequence). The V end lost 0 bases, the J end lost 6 bases, and 12 bases lay between the germline ends. This CDR3 is built from 14 residues. The CDR3 loop is CASSLGWVTAEAFF. CDR3 nucleotides: TGTGCCAGCAGCTTGGGCTGGGTTACGGCTGAAGCTTTCTTT. The complete variable domain, with remaining parts taken from reference TRBV5-4 and TRBJ1-1, reads ETGVTQSPTHLIKTRGQQVTLRCSSQSGHNTVSWYQQALGQGPQFIFQYYREEENGRGNFPPRFSGLQFPNYSSELNVNALELDDSALYLCASSLGWVTAEAFFGQGTRLTVV.

The J gene is TRBJ2-1, the V gene TRBV20-1; weak D call: TRBD1 (5 bases). Trimming removed 5 bases at V and 6 bases at J, with 17 bases between. CDR3 size: 14 residues. Germline CDR1 DFQATT, CDR2 SNEGSKA (reference sequence). The DNA of the CDR3 is TGCAGTGCTCAGGGCCATCGAAACCCCAATGAGCAGTTCTTC. Translation gives CSAQGHRNPNEQFF.

V and J are TRBV5-4 and TRBJ1-2; unclear D gene. From germline, CDR1 is SGHNT and CDR2 YYREEE (reference sequence). The V gene lost 6 bases and the J gene lost 9 bases, with 21 bases spanning the gap. The CDR3 totals 14 residues. The CDR3 DNA reads TGTGCCAGCAACCCTGGTACGGCCATGGATCGCTACACCTTC. It is translated as CASNPGTAMDRYTF.

This chain connects TRBV13 to TRBJ2-7; possibly TRBD1 or TRBD2 for D (7 bases each). V was cut by 5 bases and J by 2 bases, with 13 bases left in between. The CDR3 has 14 residues. From germline, CDR1 is PRHDT and CDR2 FYEKMQ (reference sequence). The CDR3 nucleotides read TGTGCCAGCAGCCCGCAGGGGGGGCCCTACGAGCAGTACTTC. Translating it yields CASSPQGGPYEQYF.

The rearrangement uses TRBV28 and TRBJ1-3; 7 bases line up with TRBD1. V lost 3 bases and J lost 2; bases outside the gene matches: 7. This CDR3 comprises 16 residues. The germline gives CDR1 MDHEN, CDR2 SYDVKM. The CDR3 sequence is CASSFRGGQPGNTIYF. The CDR3 DNA reads as TGTGCCAGCAGTTTCCGCGGGGGACAGCCTGGAAACACCATATATTTT. The entire variable domain, with the rest obtained from reference TRBV28 and TRBJ1-3, is as follows: DVKVTQSSRYLVKRTGEKVFLECVQDMDHENMFWYRQDPGLGLRLIYFSYDVKMKEKGDIPEGYSVSREKKERFSLILESASTNQTSMYLCASSFRGGQPGNTIYFGEGSWLTVV.

This clonotype was seen a handful of times. The chain has TRBV4-3 and TRBJ2-1; TRBD1 matches at 7 bases. V trimming: 0 bases; J trimming: 3 bases; junction bases outside the gene matches: 11. The germline gives CDR1 LGHNA, CDR2 YSLEER. This CDR3 has 18 amino acids. In DNA form, the CDR3 reads TGCGCCAGCAGCCAAGATGAGGTAGTCCGGGACAGCTACAATGAGCAGTTCTTC. Amino acids: CASSQDEVVRDSYNEQFF.

This clonotype was seen a few times. The genes are TRBV6-2 or TRBV6-3 and TRBJ2-7; D is unclear. Germline CDR1 MNHEY, CDR2 SVGEGT. This CDR3 has 15 amino acids. V lost 6 bases to trimming and J lost 5 bases, with 20 bases between them. The CDR3 bases are TGTGCCAGCAGCCCGGCGCTCCGACCCCACCACGAGCAGTACTTC. Protein sequence: CASSPALRPHHEQYF.

On this clonotype itself: At one of its ends the junction is not consistent with the germline gene, which may arise from a read error. The chain couples TRBV4-3 to TRBJ2-3, with D unresolved. The CDR3 has 12 residues. Looked up from germline, CDR1 is LGHNA and CDR2 is YSLEER. CDR3 loop: CASSHGTETQYF. The CDR3 DNA follows: TGCGCCAGCAGCCACGGAACAGAAACGCAGTATTTT.

The chain combines TRBV5-1 with TRBJ2-2, with D unclear. V was cut by 1 base and J by 4 bases, with 11 bases left in between. Germline lookup yields CDR1 SGHRS and CDR2 YFSETQ. CDR3 length equals 15 residues. CDR3 DNA sequence: TGCGCCAGCAGCTTGCCCGCTTCCGGCACCGGGGAGCTGTTTTTT. Encoded protein: CASSLPASGTGELFF.

The genes are TRBV4-3 and TRBJ2-1, with TRBD2 matching over 7 bases. Germline V gene sequence: CDR1 LGHNA, CDR2 YSLEER. This CDR3 has 15 residues. Germline trimming cut 0 bases from V and 6 bases from J; bases unmatched to any gene: 5. CDR3 DNA sequence: TGCGCCAGCAGCCAAGACGCCGGGAGGCTCAATGAGCAGTTCTTC. Translated, it gives CASSQDAGRLNEQFF.

This sequence joins TRBV4-3 and TRBJ1-1; TRBD1 matches 8 bases. The trim removed 4 bases at V and 2 bases at J, leaving 6 bases unmatched. The germline gives CDR1 LGHNA, CDR2 YSLEER. CDR3 length: 15 residues. The CDR3 reads CASSRAGTGNTEAFF. The CDR3 bases are TGCGCCAGCAGCCGGGCAGGGACAGGAAACACTGAAGCTTTCTTT.

This clonotype has at least ten counts. This sequence joins TRBV29-1 and TRBJ2-5; D unresolved. Trimming cost V 0 bases and J 2 bases, with 7 bases left between them. Looked up from germline, CDR1 is SQVTM and CDR2 is ANQGSEA. This CDR3 spans 13 amino acids. CDR3 DNA sequence: TGCAGCGTTGAAGAGGCTAATCAAGAGACCCAGTACTTC. Its translation: CSVEEANQETQYF.

The V call is TRBV28, the J call TRBJ2-7; 11 bases match TRBD1. This CDR3 spans 15 amino acids. The V segment lost 9 bases and the J segment 7 bases; nucleotides outside the gene matches: 14. Germline assignment: CDR1 MDHEN and CDR2 SYDVKM. In DNA form, the CDR3 reads TGTGCCAGTGTCGATCGGGACAGGGGGGCGAAGGAGCAGTACTTC. This gives the protein CASVDRDRGAKEQYF.

This clonotype has just a few counts. This chain uses TRBV28 with TRBJ2-3, with 7 nucleotides matching TRBD1. CDR1 is MDHEN, CDR2 SYDVKM, per germline. The CDR3 is made up of 16 amino acids. With 5 bases clipped from V and 0 bases from J, the junction kept 8 bases outside the gene matches. In nucleotides, the CDR3 is TGTGCCAGCAGTCGTCCGGGACAGCCTAGCACAGATACGCAGTATTTT. Its protein is CASSRPGQPSTDTQYF.

This clonotype was found many times. CDR3 sequence (DNA): TGTGCCAGCAGCTTGCCCCTAGGCGGGAGCTCCTACAATGAGCAGTTCTTC. Amino acid sequence: CASSLPLGGSSYNEQFF. The chain recombines TRBV5-6 with TRBJ2-1; 7 nucleotides agree with TRBD2. Germline CDR1 is SGHDT and CDR2 is YYEEEE. Unmatched junction bases numbered 7, after V lost 1 base and J lost 0 bases. The CDR3 consists of 17 residues.

The sample holds many counts of this clonotype. The rearrangement uses TRBV4-2 and TRBJ2-2; tentative D call: TRBD1 (7 bases). V was trimmed by 2 bases and J by 3 bases, leaving 16 bases between them. The CDR3 extends over 17 amino acids. Germline V gives CDR1 LGHNA, CDR2 YNFKEQ. CDR3 protein: CASSQSHQGGYTGELFF. CDR3 in DNA: TGTGCCAGCAGCCAAAGCCATCAGGGGGGATACACCGGGGAGCTGTTTTTT.